This TCR beta chain came from a study of early T cells in non-severe SARS-CoV-2 infection. Study as a whole: Unsorted whole blood bulk RNA was sequenced, with unpaired chains.

In its sample, this clonotype was seen a few times. Its antigen is still unknown. CDR3 length: 19 amino acids. V lost 0 bases to trimming and J lost 0 bases, with 15 bases between them. Germline values: CDR1 SGHDN, CDR2 FVKESK. Attachment of unique molecular identifiers to individual cDNA molecules was performed. Via MiXCR, TCRdb re-called the 5' RACE reads, giving one row per CDR3 protein. The sample yields some 51,000 distinct CDR3 sequences, about 15% seen once. Overall study results and limits: Matching against VDJdb likely underestimated virus-specific expansions, favoring anti-spike CD8.

This TCR came from an adult who was a healthcare worker with PCR-confirmed SARS-CoV-2 infection or an uninfected control (not recorded which). This chain connects TRBV14 to TRBJ2-6; possibly TRBD1 for D (6 bases). The input for sequencing was whole blood, taken at baseline. CDR3 in amino acids: CASSQDARGFFSGANVLTF. The CDR3 nucleotides read TGTGCCAGCAGCCAAGACGCCAGGGGTTTTTTCTCTGGGGCCAACGTCCTGACTTTC.